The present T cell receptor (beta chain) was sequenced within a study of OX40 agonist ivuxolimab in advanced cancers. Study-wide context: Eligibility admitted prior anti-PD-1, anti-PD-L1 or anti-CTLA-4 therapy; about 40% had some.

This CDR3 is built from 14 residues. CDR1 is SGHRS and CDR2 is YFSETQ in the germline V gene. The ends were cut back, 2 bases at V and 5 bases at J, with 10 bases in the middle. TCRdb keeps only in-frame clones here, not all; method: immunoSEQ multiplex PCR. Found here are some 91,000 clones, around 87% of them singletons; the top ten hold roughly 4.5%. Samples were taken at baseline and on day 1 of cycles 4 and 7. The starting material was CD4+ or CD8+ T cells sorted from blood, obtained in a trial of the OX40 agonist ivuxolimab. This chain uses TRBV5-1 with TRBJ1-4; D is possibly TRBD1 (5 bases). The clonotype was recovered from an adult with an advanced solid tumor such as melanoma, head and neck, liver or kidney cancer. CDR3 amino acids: CASSLRGRNEKLFF. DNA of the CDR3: TGCGCCAGCAGCTTAAGGGGAAGGAATGAAAAACTGTTTTTT.